The source of this T cell receptor (beta chain) is a study of technical replicates of blood from a handful of donors. The protocol was immunoSEQ multiplex PCR, while the TCRdb copy is restricted to in-frame clones and leaves out a portion. The sample shows some 80,000 clones, 91% of them seen only once. The CDR3 is 17 amino acids. V dropped 6 bases and J dropped 0; count of bases not matched to a gene: 9. The germline V gene encodes CDR1 MDHEN and CDR2 SYDVKM. V and J are TRBV28 and TRBJ1-4, with 8 bases matching TRBD1. The TCR originated in a human donor in good health. The material sequenced was T cells isolated from PBMCs. CDR3 residues: CASRPTRGQATNEKLFF. CDR3 bases: TGTGCCAGCAGGCCAACAAGGGGACAGGCAACTAATGAAAAACTGTTTTTT.